One T cell receptor (beta chain) is described in this entry. Its matching antigen is unknown. The germline gene is not matched at one end of the junction; a read error may be the cause. Co-extracted RNA and DNA came from around 18-30 mg of unsorted bulk tissue. The data are from a study of tumor-infiltrating lymphocytes in primary liver carcinoma. General study findings and limits: The study found tumor-adjacent and tumor-blood pairs overlapped less than tumor region pairs.

From 400 to 500 ng total RNA, TCR beta cDNA was generated with a primer in the constant region. Libraries covering TCR beta were generated through three nested multiplex PCR rounds (using a slightly modified ARM-PCR). Rounds one and two of PCR, each of around 9 cycles, were primed with TRBV1-TRBV30 forward primers and a C-beta reverse primer. In TCRdb, the multiplex PCR reads were re-called with MiXCR into one record per CDR3 protein. The table shows 40,000 to 45,000 distinct CDR3 sequences, with around 72% occurring only once. The CDR3 extends over 12 amino acids. Germline assignment: CDR1 SEHNR and CDR2 FQNEAQ (reference sequence).

The sequence derives from a man aged 35 to 55 with primary liver carcinoma and hepatitis B virus infection. V and J are TRBV7-9 and TRBJ2-7; D ambiguous. The sequenced material came from liver tumor tissue from sampling region 2. The subset here: tumor region T2, inferior pole. CDR3 sequence (DNA): TGTGCCGGCAGCCTCGCTGCCTACGAGCAGTACTTC. This translates into CAGSLAAYEQYF.